This T cell receptor (beta chain) was sequenced in a study of type 1 and type 2 diabetes patients. PCR was run on genomic DNA. A primer set of 30 forward and 13 reverse primers amplified the CDR3. Each CDR3 protein is one row after TCRdb ran MiXCR on the multiplex PCR reads. The repertoire holds approximately 260,000 distinct CDR3 sequences, with around 47% as singletons. The V end lost 2 bases, the J end lost 8 bases, and 8 bases lay between the germline ends. Germline lookup yields CDR1 SGDLS and CDR2 YYNGEE. The CDR3 is 12 amino acids. The chain links TRBV9 to TRBJ2-1, with D uncertain. The source material was peripheral blood mononuclear cells (PBMCs). The source is a man younger than 30 with type 2 diabetes. The CDR3 nucleotides read TGTGCCAGCAGCGTTAACCAGGATGAGCAGTTCTTC. Translation gives CASSVNQDEQFF.